The 18 T cell receptor beta chains given below trace back to one sample, sequenced in a study of identical twins. TCRdb passed the 5' RACE reads through MiXCR, listing each CDR3 protein once. The sample contains under 1 million distinct CDR3 sequences, around 12% of which appear only once. The same specimen was also included in a second study, on yellow fever vaccine responses in identical twins.

Sequenced input: PBMCs. The source of these receptors is a woman aged 18-29 years in good health.

This sequence joins TRBV24-1 and TRBJ2-7, with 7 bases fitting TRBD1. Germline V lookup: CDR1 KGHDR, CDR2 SFDVKD. V lost 4 bases to trimming and J lost 3 bases; unmatched junction nucleotides: 5. This CDR3 is built from 14 residues. CDR3 protein: CATSDPGTDYEQYF. The CDR3 nucleotides are TGTGCCACCAGTGACCCTGGGACAGACTACGAGCAGTACTTC.

The chain has TRBV5-1 and TRBJ2-1; 12 nucleotides align to TRBD2. The CDR3 runs to 20 residues. Germline V gives CDR1 SGHRS, CDR2 YFSETQ. J was trimmed by 0 bases and V by 4 bases; bases with no gene match: 14. CDR3 sequence reads: CASSTTGTSGPSSSYNEQFF. The CDR3 DNA reads TGCGCCAGCAGCACAACCGGGACTAGCGGGCCCTCGAGCTCCTACAATGAGCAGTTCTTC.

This chain uses TRBV11-3 with TRBJ2-7; 9 nucleotides agree with TRBD2. This CDR3 comprises 17 residues. From germline, CDR1 is SGHNT and CDR2 YENEEA. The trim removed 3 bases at V and 5 bases at J, leaving 14 bases unmatched. CDR3: CASSLFSAGGQFNEQYF. Written as DNA, the CDR3 is TGTGCCAGCAGCTTGTTCTCGGCGGGAGGGCAGTTCAACGAGCAGTACTTC.

This chain links TRBV5-1 with TRBJ1-4; D not resolved. Germline values: CDR1 SGHRS, CDR2 YFSETQ. V was pared by 0 bases and J by 0 bases, with 6 bases between. This CDR3 contains 15 residues. In DNA, the CDR3 is TGCGCCAGCAGCTTGGCGCTTGCAACTAATGAAAAACTGTTTTTT. Encoded protein: CASSLALATNEKLFF. Drawing the rest from reference TRBV5-1 and TRBJ1-4, the complete variable domain is KAGVTQTPRYLIKTRGQQVTLSCSPISGHRSVSWYQQTPGQGLQFLFEYFSETQRNKGNFPGRFSGRQFSNSRSEMNVSTLELGDSALYLCASSLALATNEKLFFGSGTQLSVL.

V usage is TRBV28 and J usage is TRBJ2-5; D gene unclear. The germline CDR1 and CDR2 sequences are MDHEN and SYDVKM. The CDR3 extends over 14 amino acids. The V end was cut by 3 bases, the J end by 1 base, with 9 bases between. CDR3 sequence (DNA): TGTGCCAGCAGTTTTCTCAAGGGCCAAGAGACCCAGTACTTC. Its translation is CASSFLKGQETQYF.

The chain has TRBV7-3 and TRBJ1-1; D remains unclear. This CDR3 region has 13 residues. From germline, CDR1 is SGHTA and CDR2 FQGTGA. Trimming took off 5 bases at V and 1 base at J, with 8 bases between the two ends. CDR3 DNA sequence: TGTGCCAGCAGCGAAAGCCAGAACACTGAAGCTTTCTTT. Translation gives CASSESQNTEAFF.

The table lists this clonotype with many counts. The chain is built from TRBV12-3 or TRBV12-4 and TRBJ1-3; D is ambiguous. This CDR3 spans 14 amino acids. V lost 6 bases, J lost 0 bases, and 9 bases lay in between. DNA of the CDR3: TGTGCCAGCAGGGTCTGGGCCTCTGGAAACACCATATATTTT. This codes for CASRVWASGNTIYF.

The V call is TRBV20-1, the J call TRBJ2-3, with D possibly being TRBD2 (6 bases). The V and J ends lost 0 bases and 3 bases respectively, with 13 bases between them. Germline loops: CDR1 DFQATT, CDR2 SNEGSKA (reference sequence). The CDR3 loop spans 15 amino acids. CDR3 sequence reads: CSAREGGGLTDTQYF. CDR3 coding DNA: TGCAGTGCTAGAGAGGGAGGCGGGCTAACAGATACGCAGTATTTT.

This clonotype has a count of ten or more. The rearrangement links TRBV24-1 to TRBJ2-3; D unclear. CDR3 length: 13 amino acids. Germline CDR1 reads KGHDR; CDR2 reads SFDVKD. The V end was cut by 9 bases, the J end by 5 bases, with 14 bases between. The chain's CDR3 is CATVVLPRDTQYF. The CDR3 DNA follows: TGTGCCACCGTGGTTCTTCCTCGAGATACGCAGTATTTT.

This clonotype turned up a few times. The chain uses TRBV7-8 and TRBJ1-1, with 8 bases matching TRBD1. This CDR3 is built from 16 residues. Germline values: CDR1 SGHVS, CDR2 FQNEAQ. With 4 bases clipped from V and 4 bases from J, the junction kept 11 bases outside the gene matches. Here the CDR3 DNA reads TGTGCCAGCAGCTCCTACAGGGGGTCCCCGGGCACTGAAGCTTTCTTT. Encoded protein: CASSSYRGSPGTEAFF.

This clonotype was seen a few times. The rearrangement links TRBV20-1 to TRBJ2-1, with 11 bases matching TRBD2. CDR3 size: 17 residues. Trimming at V came to 0 bases and at J to 5 bases, leaving 9 bases not matched to a gene. Looked up from germline, CDR1 is DFQATT and CDR2 is SNEGSKA (reference sequence). The CDR3 protein is CSARDNLGTSGHNEQFF. DNA of the CDR3: TGCAGTGCTAGAGATAACCTCGGGACTAGCGGACACAATGAGCAGTTCTTC.

CDR3 nucleotides: TGCAGTGCCCCCGAGGCGCGGCTACCTAATGAAAAACTGTTTTTT. Translating it yields CSAPEARLPNEKLFF. The chain joins TRBV20-1 to TRBJ1-4, with no clear D. CDR3 length: 15 amino acids. The V end lost 6 bases, the J end lost 3 bases, and 17 bases lay between the germline ends. Germline-derived CDR1 and CDR2 are DFQATT and SNEGSKA (reference sequence).

The chain couples TRBV25-1 to TRBJ2-1; TRBD2 matches at 8 bases. Looked up from germline, CDR1 is MGHDK and CDR2 is SYGVNS. The length of the CDR3 is 14 residues. V dropped 6 bases and J dropped 5; count of bases not matched to a gene: 6. CDR3 nucleotides: TGTGCCAGCAGGAGAGCGGGAGTCAACAATGAGCAGTTCTTC. This gives the protein CASRRAGVNNEQFF. The whole variable domain, filled in from reference TRBV25-1 and TRBJ2-1, reads EADIYQTPRYLVIGTGKKITLECSQTMGHDKMYWYQQDPGMELHLIHYSYGVNSTEKGDLSSESTVSRIRTEHFPLTLESARPSHTSQYLCASRRAGVNNEQFFGPGTRLTVL.

This rearrangement joins TRBV29-1 to TRBJ2-4; 7 bases line up with TRBD2. J was trimmed by 3 bases and V by 7 bases; bases with no gene match: 6. The CDR3 is made up of 13 amino acids. Germline V gene data show CDR1 as SQVTM and CDR2 as ANQGSEA. The CDR3 coding sequence is TGCAGCGCTGATGGGGGGGTCAAAAACATTCAGTACTTC. Encoded protein: CSADGGVKNIQYF.

This clonotype came up once. CDR3 sequence reads: CASSQEVAGSTDTQYF. CDR3 in DNA: TGTGCCAGCAGCCAAGAAGTAGCGGGGAGCACAGATACGCAGTATTTT. The V call is TRBV3-1, the J call TRBJ2-3; 8 bases line up with TRBD2. Germline V CDR1 and CDR2: LGHDT, YNNKEL (reference sequence). V lost 0 bases and J lost 0; bases outside the gene matches: 2. This CDR3 contains 16 residues.

In the case of this clonotype: This is likely a read error, given that the CDR3 carries no conserved phenylalanine or tryptophan at its end. The chain has TRBV28 and TRBJ2-7, with 11 bases lining up with TRBD1. Trimming at V came to 5 bases and at J to 4 bases, leaving 10 bases not matched to a gene. This CDR3 has 16 residues. Looked up from germline, CDR1 is MDHEN and CDR2 is SYDVKM. Written as DNA, the CDR3 is TGTGCCAGCAGTCGGTTGCTAGGACAGGGGGCTTACGAGCAGTACCTC. Protein sequence: CASSRLLGQGAYEQYL.

The V call is TRBV6-2 or TRBV6-3, the J call TRBJ2-4; 10 nucleotides agree with TRBD2. Germline trimming cut 3 bases from V and 4 bases from J; bases unmatched to any gene: 3. Germline values: CDR1 MNHEY, CDR2 SVGEGT. The CDR3 consists of 15 residues. CDR3 residues: CASSYSGGRKNIQYF. The CDR3 DNA sequence: TGTGCCAGCAGTTATAGCGGGGGGCGAAAAAACATTCAGTACTTC.

This clonotype was found many times. The gene calls are TRBV20-1 and TRBJ2-2; 9 bases are shared with TRBD2. V lost 0 bases and J lost 12; bases outside the gene matches: 14. This CDR3 is 16 amino acids long. Germline V gene sequence: CDR1 DFQATT, CDR2 SNEGSKA (reference sequence). CDR3 in amino acids: CSARDSPSGAPQQLFF. CDR3 nucleotides: TGCAGTGCTAGAGATTCCCCTAGCGGGGCCCCCCAGCAGCTGTTTTTT.